The 2 T cell receptor beta chains given below trace back to one sample, sequenced in a study of patients and donors after allogeneic stem cell transplantation. One entry per CDR3 protein results from TCRdb running MiXCR on the RT-PCR reads. The repertoire includes about 960,000 distinct CDR3 sequences, around 17% of them detected once, and roughly 6% sits in the top ten. The specimen sequenced was blood, either unsorted or a sorted T cell fraction (not recorded which). These receptor sequences come from a human donor who was either an allogeneic HSCT recipient or a stem cell or donor lymphocyte infusion donor (not recorded which). It is not recorded whose cells these are; they may come from a transplant donor.

The chain has TRBV6-1 and TRBJ1-1, with TRBD1 identical over 8 bases. Germline V lookup: CDR1 MNHNS, CDR2 SASEGT. J gave up 5 bases and V 0 bases, and 2 bases lay outside the gene matches. CDR3 length: 14 amino acids. The CDR3 DNA reads TGTGCCAGCAGTGAAGCCAGGGGGCGGACTGAAGCTTTCTTT. Residues: CASSEARGRTEAFF.

This clonotype was counted only a few times. The rearrangement joins TRBV24-1 to TRBJ2-1; TRBD2 matches 9 bases. Germline CDR1 and CDR2: KGHDR and SFDVKD. CDR3 length: 14 residues. V dropped 5 bases and J dropped 5; count of bases not matched to a gene: 3. The CDR3 nucleotides are TGTGCCACCAGTGCAGCGGGGGGTAACAATGAGCAGTTCTTC. Amino acids: CATSAAGGNNEQFF.